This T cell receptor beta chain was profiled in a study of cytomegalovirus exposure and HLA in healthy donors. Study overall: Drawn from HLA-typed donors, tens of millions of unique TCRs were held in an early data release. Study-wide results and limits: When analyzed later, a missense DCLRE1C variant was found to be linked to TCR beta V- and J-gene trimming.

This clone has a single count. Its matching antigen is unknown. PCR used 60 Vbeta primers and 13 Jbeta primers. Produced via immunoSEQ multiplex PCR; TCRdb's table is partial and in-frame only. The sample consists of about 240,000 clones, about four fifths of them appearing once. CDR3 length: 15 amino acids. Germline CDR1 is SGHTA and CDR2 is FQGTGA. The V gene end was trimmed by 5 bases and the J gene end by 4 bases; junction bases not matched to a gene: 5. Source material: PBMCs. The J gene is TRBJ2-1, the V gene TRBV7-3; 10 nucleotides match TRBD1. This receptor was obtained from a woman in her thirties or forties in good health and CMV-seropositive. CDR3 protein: CASSVGQGPYNEQFF. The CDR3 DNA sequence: TGTGCCAGCAGCGTGGGACAGGGGCCTTACAATGAGCAGTTCTTC. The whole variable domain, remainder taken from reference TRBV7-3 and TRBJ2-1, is GAGVSQTPSNKVTEKGKYVELRCDPISGHTALYWYRQSLGQGPEFLIYFQGTGAADDSGLPNDRFFAVRPEGSVSTLKIQRTERGDSAVYLCASSVGQGPYNEQFFGPGTRLTVL.